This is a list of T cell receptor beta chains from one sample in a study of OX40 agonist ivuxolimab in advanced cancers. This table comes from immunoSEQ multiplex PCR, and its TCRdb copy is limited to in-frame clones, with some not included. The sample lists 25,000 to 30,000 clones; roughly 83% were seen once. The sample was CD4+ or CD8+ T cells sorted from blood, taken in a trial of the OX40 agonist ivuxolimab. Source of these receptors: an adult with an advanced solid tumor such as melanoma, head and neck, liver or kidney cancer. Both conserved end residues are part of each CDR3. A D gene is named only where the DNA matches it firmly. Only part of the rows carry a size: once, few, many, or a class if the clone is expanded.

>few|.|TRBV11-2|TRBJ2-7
TGTGCCAGCAGCTTCCAGGCAGACATCTCCTACTACGAGCAGTACTTC
CASSFQADISYYEQYF
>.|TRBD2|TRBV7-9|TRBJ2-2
TGTGCCAGCAGCTATGGACTAGCGGGGTGGGACACCGGGGAGCTGTTTTTT
CASSYGLAGWDTGELFF
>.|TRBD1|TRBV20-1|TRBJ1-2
TGCAGTGCTAGAGAGGACAGGGGCTACACCTTC
CSAREDRGYTF
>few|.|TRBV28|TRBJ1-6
TGTGCCAGCATCCGCAGGCCAAATTCACCCCTCCACTTT
CASIRRPNSPLHF
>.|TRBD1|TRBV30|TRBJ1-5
TGTGCCTGGAGTAGACAGGGGGCCGGGAAGAATCAGCCCCAGCATTTT
CAWSRQGAGKNQPQHF
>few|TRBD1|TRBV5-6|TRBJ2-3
TGTGCCAGCAGCCTCCCGGGACAGGGGGAAGATACGCAGTATTTT
CASSLPGQGEDTQYF
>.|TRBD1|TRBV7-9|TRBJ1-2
TGTGCCAGCAGCGAGACAGGAGCAGGGGGAAGCTACACCTTC
CASSETGAGGSYTF
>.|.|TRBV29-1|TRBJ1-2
TGCAGCGTTGGGCAGGGGAGGGCAGGTGGCTACACCTTC
CSVGQGRAGGYTF
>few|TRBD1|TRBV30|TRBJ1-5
TGTGCCTGGAGTGTGGGACAGCCGAATCAGCCCCAGCATTTT
CAWSVGQPNQPQHF
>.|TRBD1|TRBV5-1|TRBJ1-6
TGCGCCAGCAGCGACGGGACAGGGGCCAGACCCCTCCACTTT
CASSDGTGARPLHF
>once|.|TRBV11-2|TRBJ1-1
TGTGCCAGCAGCTTAGAGGGCGGGGGGAACACTGAAGCTTTCTTT
CASSLEGGGNTEAFF
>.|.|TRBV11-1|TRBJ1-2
TGTGCCAGCAGCTTAAATAAGGGACGGGACTATGGCTACACCTTC
CASSLNKGRDYGYTF
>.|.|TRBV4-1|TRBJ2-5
TGCGCCAGCAGGGCCGGGATATTCTACCAGGAGACCCAGTACTTC
CASRAGIFYQETQYF
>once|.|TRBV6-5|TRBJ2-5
TGTGCCAGCAGGGACTTCAAAGAGACCCAGTACTTC
CASRDFKETQYF
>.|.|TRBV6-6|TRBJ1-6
TGTGCCAGCAGTCCCCAGGGTTATAATTCACCCCTCCACTTT
CASSPQGYNSPLHF
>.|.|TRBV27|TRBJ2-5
TGTGCCAGCAGTTTTCGAGGGACTGACAAGGGTGAGACCCAGTACTTC
CASSFRGTDKGETQYF
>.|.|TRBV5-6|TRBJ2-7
TGTGCCAGCAGCTTGCGGGGTCCTTACGAGCAGTACTTC
CASSLRGPYEQYF